This T cell receptor (beta chain) is from a study of blood T cell repertoires in COVID-19. Study as a whole: Spain, Italy and the United States supplied samples that represented acute and convalescent COVID-19.

This CDR3 has 13 residues. Germline V lookup: CDR1 SNHLY, CDR2 FYNNEI. V dropped 6 bases and J dropped 5 bases, with 12 bases sitting between them. Participant-given clinical history determined each cohort assignment. Method: immunoSEQ multiplex PCR; TCRdb's copy keeps in-frame clones and lacks some. The table lists around 450,000 clones, roughly 90% of them singletons. The sequenced sample consisted of PBMCs or T cells enriched from blood (not recorded which). The origin of this receptor is a woman between 18 and 30 years old who had recovered from COVID-19. J is TRBJ2-3 and V is TRBV2; D is ambiguous. The CDR3 nucleotides are TGTGCCAGCAGGGTCGGCCGGGTAGATACGCAGTATTTT. Translating gives CASRVGRVDTQYF.